This T cell receptor (beta chain) was obtained from a study of persistence of HIV-infected CD4 T cells. Study in general: CD4+ T cells responding to CMV or HIV-1 Gag were isolated.

Cells were stimulated with CMV-infected fibroblast lysates at approximately 10 ug/mL. Memory cells lacking CD40L and CD69 with high CD45RO were sorted. Donors were HIV-1-infected adults who began suppressive ART during chronic infection. The immunoSEQ assay was version 4, run in survey mode. Profiling relied on immunoSEQ multiplex PCR, and the TCRdb table lists in-frame clones only, not all of them. Of roughly 32,000 clones detected, roughly four fifths appear once; the ten largest clones hold 0.8% to 0.9%. Study findings and constraints: CMV- and Gag-responding cells had lower TCRbeta richness than CD3/CD28-responding cells. Antigen-responding cells were enriched for degenerate expanded CDR3beta sequences.

This clone was seen once. The antigen is undetermined. The V segment lost 4 bases and the J segment 0 bases; nucleotides outside the gene matches: 4. Germline assignment: CDR1 SGDLS and CDR2 YYNGEE. This CDR3 region has 15 residues. The sample was CD4+ T cells sorted from PBMCs after approximately 19-hour stimulation, taken from a patient who received antiretroviral therapy. The V call is TRBV9, the J call TRBJ2-5, with TRBD1 matching 9 bases. The TCR was taken from an adult man with HIV who was CMV-seropositive. The CDR3 sequence: CASSLGQGNQETQYF. Written as DNA, the CDR3 is TGTGCCAGCAGCCTTGGACAGGGGAACCAAGAGACCCAGTACTTC. The variable domain in full, with the rest retrieved from reference TRBV9 and TRBJ2-5, is DSGVTQTPKHLITATGQRVTLRCSPRSGDLSVYWYQQSLDQGLQFLIQYYNGEERAKGNILERFSAQQFPDLHSELNLSSLELGDSALYFCASSLGQGNQETQYFGPGTRLLVL.